The 15 T cell receptor beta chains below were found in one sample sequenced in a study of identical twins' blood T cells. TCRdb reprocessed the 5' RACE reads via MiXCR and lists one record per CDR3 protein. The sample includes fewer than 450,000 distinct CDR3 sequences, over 25% seen only once; the top ten take 6.1%. The sample consisted of PBMCs. The receptors here all came from a woman aged 18-55 years in good health.

The chain joins TRBV7-6 to TRBJ1-1; D may be TRBD1 (6 bases). Trimming took off 7 bases at V and 6 bases at J, with 15 bases between the two ends. The germline V gene has CDR1 SGHVS and CDR2 FNYEAQ. The CDR3 loop spans 13 amino acids. The CDR3 DNA follows: TGTGCCAGCAAACTCGGGGGGCACTCTGAAGCTTTCTTT. It translates to CASKLGGHSEAFF. The full variable domain, with the rest looked up from reference TRBV7-6 and TRBJ1-1, is GAGVSQSPRYKVTKRGQDVALRCDPISGHVSLYWYRQALGQGPEFLTYFNYEAQQDKSGLPNDRFSAERPEGSISTLTIQRTEQRDSAMYRCASKLGGHSEAFFGQGTRLTVV.

This clonotype has a handful of counts. The chain carries TRBV9 and TRBJ2-7; D possibly uses TRBD1 or TRBD2 (5 bases each). The CDR3 spans 15 residues. Germline loops: CDR1 SGDLS, CDR2 YYNGEE. Trimming took off 4 bases at V and 3 bases at J, with 17 bases between the two ends. The CDR3 sequence is CASSLSVGVDYEQYF. CDR3 coding DNA: TGTGCCAGCAGCCTAAGTGTGGGGGTTGACTACGAGCAGTACTTC.

Only a few counts were recorded for this clonotype. The V call is TRBV7-2, the J call TRBJ2-2, with a possible D match to TRBD2 (6 bases). V dropped 3 bases and J dropped 6 bases, with 14 bases sitting between them. CDR3 length: 15 amino acids. The germline gives CDR1 SGHTA, CDR2 FQGNSA. The CDR3 protein is CASSFGTGIPGELFF. DNA for the CDR3: TGTGCCAGCAGCTTCGGGACTGGCATCCCCGGGGAGCTGTTTTTT.

The V call is TRBV12-3 or TRBV12-4, the J call TRBJ1-1, with 9 bases identical to TRBD1. The trim removed 6 bases at V and 3 bases at J, leaving 2 bases unmatched. The CDR3 has 13 amino acids. This chain's CDR3 is CASRNRGHTEAFF. CDR3 sequence (DNA): TGTGCCAGCAGAAACAGGGGGCACACTGAAGCTTTCTTT.

The chain is built from TRBV9 and TRBJ2-2, with D unresolved. Germline V gene sequence: CDR1 SGDLS, CDR2 YYNGEE. V was shortened by 0 bases and J by 7 bases, with 10 bases between the two germline ends. The CDR3 spans 14 residues. DNA of the CDR3: TGTGCCAGCAGCGTAGTACCATTCGGCGGGGAGCTGTTTTTT. It translates to CASSVVPFGGELFF. The full variable domain, rest sourced from reference TRBV9 and TRBJ2-2, is DSGVTQTPKHLITATGQRVTLRCSPRSGDLSVYWYQQSLDQGLQFLIQYYNGEERAKGNILERFSAQQFPDLHSELNLSSLELGDSALYFCASSVVPFGGELFFGEGSRLTVL.

This clonotype has just a few counts. The chain links TRBV7-8 to TRBJ1-4, with 9 bases that match TRBD1. After removal of 2 bases from V and 4 bases from J, the junction contained 2 bases not matched to a gene. Germline assignment: CDR1 SGHVS and CDR2 FQNEAQ. The CDR3 covers 15 residues. CDR3 protein: CASSLRTGVNEKLFF. The CDR3 DNA follows: TGTGCCAGCAGCTTACGGACAGGGGTTAATGAAAAACTGTTTTTT.

This clonotype was seen a few times. This chain connects TRBV7-6 to TRBJ1-6; D is uncertain. Trimming stripped 1 base from V and 7 bases from J, with 11 bases between. Germline V gene sequence: CDR1 SGHVS, CDR2 FNYEAQ. This CDR3 region has 15 residues. This CDR3 reads CASSLGQFENSPLHF. The CDR3 nucleotides read TGTGCCAGCAGCTTAGGGCAGTTTGAGAATTCACCCCTCCACTTT. Using reference TRBV7-6 and TRBJ1-6 for the parts outside the CDR3, the full variable domain is GAGVSQSPRYKVTKRGQDVALRCDPISGHVSLYWYRQALGQGPEFLTYFNYEAQQDKSGLPNDRFSAERPEGSISTLTIQRTEQRDSAMYRCASSLGQFENSPLHFGNGTRLTVT.

There are a few counts of this clonotype. This sequence joins TRBV20-1 and TRBJ2-5, with 8 bases matching TRBD2. Trimming took 0 bases from V and 4 from J; bases not matched to a gene: 10. In germline, CDR1 is DFQATT, CDR2 SNEGSKA (reference sequence). The CDR3 extends over 16 amino acids. CDR3 coding DNA: TGCAGTGCTAGAGATGACACAGCGGGAGTTAGAGAGACCCAGTACTTC. Its protein is CSARDDTAGVRETQYF.

The chain recombines TRBV12-3 or TRBV12-4 with TRBJ1-2; a possible D gene is TRBD1 (5 bases). The CDR3 runs 13 residues. Trimming left V 5 bases short and J 4 bases short, with 11 bases between. CDR3 region: CASSPSTAYGYTF. The CDR3, as DNA: TGTGCCAGCAGTCCGTCGACAGCCTATGGCTACACCTTC.

This clonotype was picked up a small number of times. V usage is TRBV9 and J usage is TRBJ1-1, with D unclear. The germline CDR1 and CDR2 sequences are SGDLS and YYNGEE. This CDR3 has 12 amino acids. V gave up 5 bases and J gave up 0 bases, with 5 bases separating them. CDR3 sequence (DNA): TGTGCCAGCAGAGCAATGAACACTGAAGCTTTCTTT. This translates into CASRAMNTEAFF.

This clonotype was observed once. The V gene is TRBV4-3, the J gene TRBJ2-3, with a weak D call TRBD2 (5 bases). This CDR3 is built from 13 residues. Germline-derived CDR1 and CDR2 are LGHNA and YSLEER. The ends were cut back, 2 bases at V and 6 bases at J, with 9 bases in the middle. The CDR3 sequence is CASSQRDGDTQYF. CDR3 sequence (DNA): TGCGCCAGCAGCCAACGGGATGGGGATACGCAGTATTTT.

This rearrangement joins TRBV6-6 to TRBJ2-5; D might be TRBD1 (5 bases). This CDR3 spans 14 amino acids. CDR1 is MNHNY, CDR2 SVGAGI, per germline (reference sequence). V dropped 2 bases and J dropped 5 bases, with 12 bases sitting between them. The CDR3 reads CASSYGRAQETQYF. Written as DNA, the CDR3 is TGTGCCAGCAGTTACGGCAGGGCCCAGGAGACCCAGTACTTC.

This clonotype was seen a handful of times. The chain joins TRBV6-2 or TRBV6-3 to TRBJ2-1; D unclear. The CDR3 length is 15 residues. The V end lost 5 bases, the J end lost 4 bases, and 15 bases lay between the germline ends. Germline V gene data show CDR1 as MNHEY and CDR2 as SVGEGT. The CDR3 DNA is TGTGCCAGCAGTCTTTCCAGAAACCTATACAATGAGCAGTTCTTC. Translated: CASSLSRNLYNEQFF.

This chain joins TRBV23-1 and TRBJ1-6; D call uncertain. TRBV23-1 is filed as an ORF, its function uncertain. The CDR3 runs to 15 residues. Trimming removed 3 bases at V and 7 bases at J, with 13 bases between. The CDR3 region is CASSHSDGFNSPLHF. CDR3 DNA sequence: TGCGCCAGCAGTCATTCAGACGGATTCAATTCACCCCTCCACTTT.

This chain connects TRBV12-5 to TRBJ1-1; perhaps TRBD1 as D (6 bases). V was shortened by 1 base and J by 0 bases, with 9 bases between the two germline ends. The CDR3 totals 15 residues. Germline-derived CDR1 and CDR2 are LGHNT and FRNRAP. In DNA, the CDR3 is TGTGCTAGTGGTTTGGGACAGGATGTGAACACTGAAGCTTTCTTT. It translates to CASGLGQDVNTEAFF.